This TCR beta chain was recovered during a study of blood T cell repertoires in COVID-19. Overall study: Acute-phase and convalescent COVID-19 samples originated in the United States, Italy and Spain.

Per the original data handling: Estimated nucleated cell counts came from reference gene primer amplification. Some clones are missing from TCRdb's copy, which holds only in-frame ones; the method was immunoSEQ multiplex PCR. V, J and clone size derive from that table, while D and trimming were established from the DNA sequence. The sample contains approximately 190,000 clones, around 80% of which appear only once. Germline-derived CDR1 and CDR2 are SGHRS and YFSETQ. Trimming stripped 0 bases from V and 1 base from J, with 13 bases between. The CDR3 runs to 16 residues. The chain joins TRBV5-1 to TRBJ2-5; the D gene is possibly TRBD2 (6 bases). This receptor was taken from a man aged 25-45 years with active or convalescent COVID-19. The specimen sequenced was peripheral blood. CDR3 amino acids: CASSLEGGASQETQYF. Written as DNA, the CDR3 is TGCGCCAGCAGCTTGGAGGGCGGGGCCTCCCAAGAGACCCAGTACTTC. The full variable domain, its missing parts supplied by reference TRBV5-1 and TRBJ2-5, is KAGVTQTPRYLIKTRGQQVTLSCSPISGHRSVSWYQQTPGQGLQFLFEYFSETQRNKGNFPGRFSGRQFSNSRSEMNVSTLELGDSALYLCASSLEGGASQETQYFGPGTRLLVL.